The T cell receptor (beta chain) under discussion was sequenced for a study of regulatory T cells in long-lasting Graves disease. V shed 9 bases and J shed 1 base, with 18 bases lying between them. The germline gives CDR1 LNHDA, CDR2 SQIVND (reference sequence). The CDR3 is made up of 15 amino acids. Researchers made TCR beta libraries by using iRepertoire HTBI primers and running Arm-PCR on CDR3 regions. From the multiplex PCR reads, TCRdb called clonotypes with MiXCR, one entry per CDR3 protein. The sample holds 400,000 to 450,000 distinct CDR3 sequences, 20% to 25% seen once. Time point reported: persistent/refractory GD, antithyroid drugs over 5 years with positive TRAb. Extracted PBMC RNA gave rise to the TCR library. Staff took about 10 milliliters of peripheral blood and put it into EDTA tubes. Findings and caveats of the study: There was favoring of TRBV28, TRBJ1-2 and TRBJ2-5 in persistent disease.

With respect to this clonotype: Its antigen is not identified.

Sequences were derived from peripheral blood mononuclear cells (PBMCs), sampled when the disease was refractory, from a patient treated with antithyroid drugs. V gene TRBV19 combines with J gene TRBJ1-1, with a tentative D call TRBD1 (6 bases). The TCR originated in a female donor with Graves disease. The CDR3 reads CASSRGSSRNTEAFF. Written as DNA, the CDR3 is TGTGCCAGCAGCAGGGGTTCTAGCAGGAACACTGAAGCTTTCTTT.